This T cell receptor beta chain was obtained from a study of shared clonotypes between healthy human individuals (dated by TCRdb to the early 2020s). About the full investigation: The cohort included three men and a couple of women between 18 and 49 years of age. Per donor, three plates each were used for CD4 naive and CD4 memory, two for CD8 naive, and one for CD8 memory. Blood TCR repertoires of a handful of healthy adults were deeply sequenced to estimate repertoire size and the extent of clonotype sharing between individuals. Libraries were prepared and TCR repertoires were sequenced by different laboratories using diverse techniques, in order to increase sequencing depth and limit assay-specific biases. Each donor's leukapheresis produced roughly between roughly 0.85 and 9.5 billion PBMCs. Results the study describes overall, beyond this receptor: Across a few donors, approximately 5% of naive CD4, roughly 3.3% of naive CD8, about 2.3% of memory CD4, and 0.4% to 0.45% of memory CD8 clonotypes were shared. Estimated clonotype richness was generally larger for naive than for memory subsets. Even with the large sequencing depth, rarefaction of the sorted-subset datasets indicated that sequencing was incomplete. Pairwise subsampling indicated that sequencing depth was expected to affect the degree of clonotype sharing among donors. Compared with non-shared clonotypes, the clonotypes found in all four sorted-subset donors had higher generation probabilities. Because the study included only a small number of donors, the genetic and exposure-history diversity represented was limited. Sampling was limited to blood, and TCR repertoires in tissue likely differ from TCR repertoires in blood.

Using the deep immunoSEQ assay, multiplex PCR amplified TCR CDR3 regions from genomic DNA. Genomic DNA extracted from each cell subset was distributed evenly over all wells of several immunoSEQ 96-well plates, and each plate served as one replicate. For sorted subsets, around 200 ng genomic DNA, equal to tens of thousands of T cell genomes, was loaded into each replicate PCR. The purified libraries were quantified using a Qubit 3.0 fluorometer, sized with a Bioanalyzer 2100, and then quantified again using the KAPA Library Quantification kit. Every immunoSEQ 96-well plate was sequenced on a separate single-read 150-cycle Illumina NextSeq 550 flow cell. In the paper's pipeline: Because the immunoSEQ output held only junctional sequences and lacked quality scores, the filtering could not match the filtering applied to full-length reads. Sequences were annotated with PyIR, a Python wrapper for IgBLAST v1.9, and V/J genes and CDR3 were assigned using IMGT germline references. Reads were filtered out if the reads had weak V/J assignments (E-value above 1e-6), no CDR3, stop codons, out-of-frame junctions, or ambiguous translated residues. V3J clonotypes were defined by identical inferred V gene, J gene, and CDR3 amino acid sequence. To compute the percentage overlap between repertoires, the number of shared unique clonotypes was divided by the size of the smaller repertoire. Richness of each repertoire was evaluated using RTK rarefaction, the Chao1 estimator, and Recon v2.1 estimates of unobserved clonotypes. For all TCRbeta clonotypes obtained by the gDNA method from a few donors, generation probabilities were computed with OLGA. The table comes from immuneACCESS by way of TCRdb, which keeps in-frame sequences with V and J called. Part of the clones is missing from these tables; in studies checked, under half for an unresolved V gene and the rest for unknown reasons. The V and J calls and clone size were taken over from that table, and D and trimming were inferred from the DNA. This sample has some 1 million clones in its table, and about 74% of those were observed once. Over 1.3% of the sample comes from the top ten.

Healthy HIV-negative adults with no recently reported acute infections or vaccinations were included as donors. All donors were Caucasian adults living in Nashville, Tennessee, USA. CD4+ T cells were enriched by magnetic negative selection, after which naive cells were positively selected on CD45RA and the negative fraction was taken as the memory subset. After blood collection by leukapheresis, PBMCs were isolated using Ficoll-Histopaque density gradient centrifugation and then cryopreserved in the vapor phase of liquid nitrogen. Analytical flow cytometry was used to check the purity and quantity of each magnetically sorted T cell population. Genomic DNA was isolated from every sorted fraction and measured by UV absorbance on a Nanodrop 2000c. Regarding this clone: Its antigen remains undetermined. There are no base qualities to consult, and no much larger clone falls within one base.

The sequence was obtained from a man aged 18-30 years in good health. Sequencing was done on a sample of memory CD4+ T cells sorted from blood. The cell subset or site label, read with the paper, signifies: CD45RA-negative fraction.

The bases read TGTGCCAGCAGCTTTTCTCGGACACTGGGGCGGACTGAAGCTTTCTTT. Protein translation: CASSFSRTLGRTEAFF. The chain is assembled from TRBV7-2 and TRBJ1-1; the D gene is possibly TRBD1, with 5 bases matching. Taken from cysteine to phenylalanine, the CDR3 has 16 residues. This entry keeps only the CDR3 DNA: 48 bases, framed from base 1. The germline ends are 19 bases apart after V is trimmed by 3 bases and J by 5 bases. CDR1 SGHTA and CDR2 FQGNSA are derived from the germline V gene.